This TCR beta chain was sequenced during a study of read filtering for tumor transcriptome and immune sequencing. Study overall: The cohort had over 16 men and some 13 women aged roughly 40 to 90, mean about 70 years. Study-level findings and limits: In IR-seq, single-read clonotypes were roughly 80% of clonotypes but around 3.5% of reads.

The CDR3 totals 15 residues. Trimming shortened V by 0 bases and J by 8 bases, and 17 bases separated the two germline ends. Germline V gene sequence: CDR1 DFQATT, CDR2 SNEGSKA (reference sequence). This clonotype was counted ten times or more. The target antigen is unknown. The library was built from roughly 400 ng RNA with molecular barcoded adaptors for alpha/delta and beta/gamma chains. TCRdb analysed the reads with MiXCR anew, one entry per CDR3 protein. The data show 100,000 to 150,000 distinct CDR3 sequences, 13% seen once. The V and J genes are TRBV20-1 and TRBJ2-1; no firm D call. This TCR came from a donor at least 40 years old with multiple myeloma. Source material: a population of CD138-negative cells sorted from bone marrow. CDR3 coding DNA: TGCAGTGCTAGAGATCGACCGCTTCGTGGGGATGAGCAGTTCTTC. This translates into CSARDRPLRGDEQFF.